The sequence of this TCR beta chain was determined in a study of PD-1 blockade in mismatch repair-deficient tumors. Overall study results and limits: Tumor-resident clones, often undetectable pretreatment in blood, expanded then contracted after pembrolizumab.

Generated by immunoSEQ multiplex PCR, the TCRdb table keeps only in-frame clones and is missing some. Of tens of thousands of clones listed, roughly 84% are singletons. TCRs were sequenced from a few patients responding to pembrolizumab. J lost 1 base, V lost 6 bases, and 6 bases had no gene match. The CDR3 totals 14 residues. Per germline, CDR1 KGHSH and CDR2 LQKENI. Of note for this clone: Its target is not known.

The chain recombines TRBV18 with TRBJ2-7; TRBD2 aligns across 7 bases. The starting material was PBMCs, obtained before pembrolizumab treatment. The receptor's source is an adult with mismatch repair-deficient cancer. Here the CDR3 DNA reads TGTGCCAGCTCCAGCGGGACCCTGTCCTACGAGCAGTACTTC. Amino acid sequence: CASSSGTLSYEQYF.